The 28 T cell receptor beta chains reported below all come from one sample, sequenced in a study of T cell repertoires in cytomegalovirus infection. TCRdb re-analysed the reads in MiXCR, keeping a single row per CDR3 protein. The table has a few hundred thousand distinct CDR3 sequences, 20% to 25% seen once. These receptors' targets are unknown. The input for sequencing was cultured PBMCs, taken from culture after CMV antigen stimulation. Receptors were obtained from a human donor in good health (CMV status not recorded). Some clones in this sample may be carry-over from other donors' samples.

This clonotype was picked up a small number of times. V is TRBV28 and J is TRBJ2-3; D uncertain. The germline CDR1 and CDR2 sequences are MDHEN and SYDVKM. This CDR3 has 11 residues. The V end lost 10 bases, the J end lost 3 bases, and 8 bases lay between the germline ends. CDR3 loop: CATQLTDTQYF. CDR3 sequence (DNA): TGTGCCACCCAACTTACAGATACGCAGTATTTT.

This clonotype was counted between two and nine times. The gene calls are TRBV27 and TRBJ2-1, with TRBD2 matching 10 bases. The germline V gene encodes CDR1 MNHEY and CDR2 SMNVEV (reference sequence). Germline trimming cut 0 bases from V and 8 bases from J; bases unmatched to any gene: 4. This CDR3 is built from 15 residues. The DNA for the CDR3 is TGTGCCAGCAGTTTATCATATACTAGCGGGGATGAGCAGTTCTTC. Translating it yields CASSLSYTSGDEQFF.

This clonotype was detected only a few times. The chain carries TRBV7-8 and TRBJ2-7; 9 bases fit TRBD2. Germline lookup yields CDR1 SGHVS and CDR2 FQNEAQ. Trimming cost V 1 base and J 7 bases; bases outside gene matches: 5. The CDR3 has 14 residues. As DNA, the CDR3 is TGTGCCAGCAGCTTAGGGGGACTAGCCGAAGAGCAGTACTTC. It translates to CASSLGGLAEEQYF.

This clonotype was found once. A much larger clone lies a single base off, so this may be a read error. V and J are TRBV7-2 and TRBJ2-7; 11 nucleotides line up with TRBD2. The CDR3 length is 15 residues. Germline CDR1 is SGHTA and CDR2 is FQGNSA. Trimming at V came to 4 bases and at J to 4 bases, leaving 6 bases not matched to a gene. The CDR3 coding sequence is TGTACCAGCAGCTCCCTGGGACTAGCGGAATACGAGCAGTACTTC. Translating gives CTSSSLGLAEYEQYF.

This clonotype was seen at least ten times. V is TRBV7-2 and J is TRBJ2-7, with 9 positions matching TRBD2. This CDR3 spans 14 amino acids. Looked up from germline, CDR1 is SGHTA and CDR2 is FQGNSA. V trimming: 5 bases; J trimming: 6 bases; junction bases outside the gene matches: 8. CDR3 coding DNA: TGTGCCAGCAGCCTCCTAGCGGGACTCGGCGAGCAGTACTTC. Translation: CASSLLAGLGEQYF.

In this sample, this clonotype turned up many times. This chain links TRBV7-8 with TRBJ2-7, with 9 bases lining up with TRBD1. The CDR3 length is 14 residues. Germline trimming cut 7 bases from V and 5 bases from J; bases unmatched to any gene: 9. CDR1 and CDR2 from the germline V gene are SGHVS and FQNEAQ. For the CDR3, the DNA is TGTGCCAGCATTCGCGGGACAGGGAACAACGAGCAGTACTTC. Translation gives CASIRGTGNNEQYF.

CDR3 DNA: TGTGCCAGCAGAGGTACAGGGCCTGGAAACACCATATATTTT. This sequence encodes CASRGTGPGNTIYF. This chain connects TRBV2 to TRBJ1-3; tentative D call: TRBD1 (6 bases). The CDR3 covers 14 residues. The V gene's germline CDR1 is SNHLY and CDR2 FYNNEI. V was cut by 6 bases and J by 2 bases, with 11 bases left in between.

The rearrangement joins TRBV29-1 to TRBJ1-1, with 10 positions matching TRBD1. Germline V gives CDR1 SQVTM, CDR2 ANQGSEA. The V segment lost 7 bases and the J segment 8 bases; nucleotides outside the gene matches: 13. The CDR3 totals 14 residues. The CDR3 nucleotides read TGCAGCGCCGTAACCGGGACAGGGGCCCGGGAAGCTTTCTTT. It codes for CSAVTGTGAREAFF.

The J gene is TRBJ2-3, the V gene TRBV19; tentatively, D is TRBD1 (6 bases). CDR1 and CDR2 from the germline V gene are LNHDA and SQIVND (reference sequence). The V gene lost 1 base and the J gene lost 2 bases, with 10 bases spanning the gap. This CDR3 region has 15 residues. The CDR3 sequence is CASSIAGTLTDTQYF. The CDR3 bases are TGTGCCAGTAGTATAGCTGGGACACTCACAGATACGCAGTATTTT.

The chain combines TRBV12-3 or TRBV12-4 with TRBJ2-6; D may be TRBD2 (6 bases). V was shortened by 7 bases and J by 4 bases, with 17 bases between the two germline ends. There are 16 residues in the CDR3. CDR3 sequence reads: CASTTRRGTGANVLTF. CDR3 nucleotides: TGTGCCAGCACAACCCGTCGGGGGACCGGGGCCAACGTCCTGACTTTC.

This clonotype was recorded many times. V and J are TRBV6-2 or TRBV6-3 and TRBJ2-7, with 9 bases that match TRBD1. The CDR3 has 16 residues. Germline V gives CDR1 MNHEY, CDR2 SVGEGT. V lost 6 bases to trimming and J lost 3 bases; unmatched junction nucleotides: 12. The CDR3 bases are TGTGCCAGCAGCGCCGGGACAGGGATGCGCTACTACGAGCAGTACTTC. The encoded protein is CASSAGTGMRYYEQYF.

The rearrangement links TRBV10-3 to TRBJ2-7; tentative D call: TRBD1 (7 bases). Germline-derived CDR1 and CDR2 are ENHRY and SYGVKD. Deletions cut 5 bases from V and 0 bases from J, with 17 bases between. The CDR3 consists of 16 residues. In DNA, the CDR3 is TGTGCCATCAGTCGAGTGGAGGGGGCTGGCTCCTACGAGCAGTACTTC. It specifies CAISRVEGAGSYEQYF.

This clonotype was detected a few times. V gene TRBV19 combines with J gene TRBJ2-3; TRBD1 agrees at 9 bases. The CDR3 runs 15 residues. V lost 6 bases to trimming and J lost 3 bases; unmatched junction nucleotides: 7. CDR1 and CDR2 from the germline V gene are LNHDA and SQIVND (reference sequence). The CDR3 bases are TGTGCCAGTAGAGATGGACAGGGGCCGACAGATACGCAGTATTTT. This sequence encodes CASRDGQGPTDTQYF.

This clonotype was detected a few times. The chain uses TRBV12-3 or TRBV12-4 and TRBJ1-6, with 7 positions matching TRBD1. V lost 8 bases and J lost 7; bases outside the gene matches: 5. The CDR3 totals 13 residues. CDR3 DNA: TGTGCCAGCCGCGGGACAGTGAATTCACCCCTCCACTTT. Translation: CASRGTVNSPLHF.

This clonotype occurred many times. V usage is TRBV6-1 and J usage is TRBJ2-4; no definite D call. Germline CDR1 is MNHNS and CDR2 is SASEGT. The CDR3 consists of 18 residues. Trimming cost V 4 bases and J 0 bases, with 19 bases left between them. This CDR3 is CASSAFRLQPLAKNIQYF. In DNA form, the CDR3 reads TGTGCCAGCAGTGCTTTTCGGCTCCAACCCTTAGCCAAAAACATTCAGTACTTC.

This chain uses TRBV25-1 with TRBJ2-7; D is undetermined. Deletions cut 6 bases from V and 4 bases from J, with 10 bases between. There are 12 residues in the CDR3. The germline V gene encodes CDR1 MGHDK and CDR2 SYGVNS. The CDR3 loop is CASRNARYEQYF. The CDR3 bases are TGTGCCAGCAGGAATGCCCGGTACGAGCAGTACTTC.

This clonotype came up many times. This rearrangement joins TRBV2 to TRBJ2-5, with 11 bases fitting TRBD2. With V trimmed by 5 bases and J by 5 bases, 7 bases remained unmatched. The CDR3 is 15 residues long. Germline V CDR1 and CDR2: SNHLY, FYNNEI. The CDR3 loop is CASSLLAGEGETQYF. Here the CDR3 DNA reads TGTGCCAGCAGTTTACTAGCGGGAGAGGGGGAGACCCAGTACTTC.

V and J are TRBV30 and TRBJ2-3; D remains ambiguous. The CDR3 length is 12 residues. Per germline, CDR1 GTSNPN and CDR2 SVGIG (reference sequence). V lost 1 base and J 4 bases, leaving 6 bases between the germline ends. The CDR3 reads CAWSDKSDTQYF. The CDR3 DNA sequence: TGTGCCTGGAGTGATAAGTCAGATACGCAGTATTTT. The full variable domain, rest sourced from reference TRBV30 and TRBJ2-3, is SQTIHQWPATLVQPVGSPLSLECTVEGTSNPNLYWYRQAAGRGLQLLFYSVGIGQISSEVPQNLSASRPQDRQFILSSKKLLLSDSGFYLCAWSDKSDTQYFGPGTRLTVL.

Here the CDR3 DNA reads TGTGCCAGCAGCACCAACAATGAGCAGTTCTTC. This gives the protein CASSTNNEQFF. The chain combines TRBV7-6 with TRBJ2-1, with unresolved D. Germline V gives CDR1 SGHVS, CDR2 FNYEAQ. V was clipped by 5 bases and J by 5 bases, with 4 bases between them. CDR3 size: 11 residues.

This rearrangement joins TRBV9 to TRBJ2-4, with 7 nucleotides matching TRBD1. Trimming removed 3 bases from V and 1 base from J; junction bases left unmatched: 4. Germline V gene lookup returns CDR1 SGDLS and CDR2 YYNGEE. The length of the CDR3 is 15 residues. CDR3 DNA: TGTGCCAGCAGCGCCGGGACAGACGCCAAAAACATTCAGTACTTC. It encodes CASSAGTDAKNIQYF. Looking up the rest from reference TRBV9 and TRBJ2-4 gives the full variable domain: DSGVTQTPKHLITATGQRVTLRCSPRSGDLSVYWYQQSLDQGLQFLIQYYNGEERAKGNILERFSAQQFPDLHSELNLSSLELGDSALYFCASSAGTDAKNIQYFGAGTRLSVL.

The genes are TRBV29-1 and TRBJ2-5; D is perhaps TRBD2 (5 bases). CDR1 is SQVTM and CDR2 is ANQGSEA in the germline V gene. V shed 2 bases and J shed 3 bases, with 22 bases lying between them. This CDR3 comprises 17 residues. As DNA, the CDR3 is TGCAGCGTTGAAATACCTCTGGGGAGCGTGCAGAAAGAGACCCAGTACTTC. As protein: CSVEIPLGSVQKETQYF.

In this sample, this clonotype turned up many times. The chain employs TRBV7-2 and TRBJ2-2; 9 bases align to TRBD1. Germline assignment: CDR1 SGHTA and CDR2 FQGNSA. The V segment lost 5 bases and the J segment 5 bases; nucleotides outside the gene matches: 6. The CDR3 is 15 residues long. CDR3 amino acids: CASSPGQGGTGELFF. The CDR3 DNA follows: TGTGCCAGCAGCCCGGGACAGGGAGGAACCGGGGAGCTGTTTTTT.

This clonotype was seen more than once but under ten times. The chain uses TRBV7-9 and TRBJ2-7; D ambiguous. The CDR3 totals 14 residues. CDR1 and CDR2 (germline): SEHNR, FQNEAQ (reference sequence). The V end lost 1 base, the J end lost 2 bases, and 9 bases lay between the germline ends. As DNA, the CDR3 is TGTGCCAGCAGCTTAGGCTGGGCAACCTACGAGCAGTACTTC. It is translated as CASSLGWATYEQYF.

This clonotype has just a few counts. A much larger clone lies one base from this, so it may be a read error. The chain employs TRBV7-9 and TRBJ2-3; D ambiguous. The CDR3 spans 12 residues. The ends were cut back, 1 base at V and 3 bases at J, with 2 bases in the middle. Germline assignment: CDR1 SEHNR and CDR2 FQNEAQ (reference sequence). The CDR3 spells CASSLETDTQYF. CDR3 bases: TGTGCCAGCAGCTTAGAAACAGATACGCAGTATTTT.

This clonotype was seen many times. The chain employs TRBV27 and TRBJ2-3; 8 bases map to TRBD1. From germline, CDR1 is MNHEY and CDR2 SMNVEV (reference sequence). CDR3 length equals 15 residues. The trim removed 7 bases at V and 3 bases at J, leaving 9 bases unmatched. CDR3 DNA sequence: TGTGCCAGCAAATTCACCGGGACAGGAACAGATACGCAGTATTTT. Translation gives CASKFTGTGTDTQYF.

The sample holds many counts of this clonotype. In nucleotides, the CDR3 is TGTGCCAGCAGTTTGACAACCAGCACAGATACGCAGTATTTT. The encoded protein is CASSLTTSTDTQYF. V and J are TRBV12-3 or TRBV12-4 and TRBJ2-3, with no clear D. The CDR3 loop spans 14 amino acids. The germline V and J ends were trimmed by 3 bases and 0 bases, with 7 bases remaining between them.

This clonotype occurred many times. Here the CDR3 reads CASSLTLAGAEQYF. The CDR3 region has the DNA TGTGCCAGCAGCTTAACCCTAGCGGGAGCTGAGCAGTACTTC. V usage is TRBV7-2 and J usage is TRBJ2-7; 10 nucleotides agree with TRBD2. The CDR3 sequence is 14 residues long. Germline CDR1 and CDR2: SGHTA and FQGNSA. Germline trimming cut 2 bases from V and 7 bases from J; bases unmatched to any gene: 5.

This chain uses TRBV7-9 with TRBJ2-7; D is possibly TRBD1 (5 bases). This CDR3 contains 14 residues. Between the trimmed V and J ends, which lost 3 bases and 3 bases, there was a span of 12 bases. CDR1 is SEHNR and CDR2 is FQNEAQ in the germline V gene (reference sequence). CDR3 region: CASSFDSSFYEQYF. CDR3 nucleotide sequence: TGTGCCAGCAGCTTCGACAGTTCCTTCTACGAGCAGTACTTC.